This T cell receptor (beta chain) is drawn from a study of blood T cell repertoires in COVID-19. Study at large: In each case, the material was cDNA or gDNA derived from T cells, B-cell-depleted T cells, or PBMCs.

TCRdb's copy holds only in-frame clones and misses some; the assay was immunoSEQ multiplex PCR. Among approximately 200,000 clones listed, 80% to 90% were seen once. The CDR3 totals 14 residues. In germline, CDR1 is LGHNA, CDR2 YNFKEQ. With 4 bases removed from V and 0 bases from J, the gap between germline ends came to 9 bases. The source material was PBMCs or T cells enriched from blood (not recorded which). The J gene is TRBJ1-1, the V gene TRBV4-2; the D is unclear. The receptor was derived from a man aged 35-49 years who had recovered from COVID-19. CDR3 protein: CASSRLQLNTEAFF. The CDR3 DNA sequence: TGTGCCAGCAGCCGGCTACAGCTGAACACTGAAGCTTTCTTT.